Listed below are T cell receptor beta chains from one sample, sequenced in a study of beta chain features in type 1 diabetes. Data came from immunoSEQ multiplex PCR; TCRdb stores just in-frame clones and leaves some out. The sample lists tens of thousands of clones; 55% to 70% were seen once. The sequencing input was Tregs from blood. The receptors shown here come from a woman younger than 45 in good health. Each CDR3 is given with its conserved first and last residue. D genes are given only for firm matches. Size values are once, few and many counts, or a class for expanded clones, and some rows have none.

D gene: NA
clone size: NA
V gene: TRBV18
J gene: TRBJ1-2
CDR3 protein: CASSGSDGYTF
CDR3 DNA: TGTGCCAGCTCAGGGAGCGATGGCTACACCTTC

D gene: TRBD1
clone size: once
V gene: TRBV28
J gene: TRBJ2-1
CDR3 protein: CASSSFAAPQGAHNEQFF
CDR3 DNA: TGTGCCAGCAGTTCTTTCGCGGCCCCCCAGGGGGCCCACAATGAGCAGTTCTTC

D gene: TRBD1
clone size: once
V gene: TRBV18
J gene: TRBJ2-7
CDR3 protein: CASSPGGQGPYEQYF
CDR3 DNA: TGTGCCAGCTCACCAGGGGGACAGGGCCCCTACGAGCAGTACTTC

D gene: TRBD2
clone size: NA
V gene: TRBV27
J gene: TRBJ2-1
CDR3 protein: CASSLGRGLALPMGHEQFF
CDR3 DNA: TGTGCCAGCAGTTTGGGGCGAGGACTAGCGCTTCCCATGGGGCATGAGCAGTTCTTC

D gene: NA
clone size: NA
V gene: TRBV15
J gene: TRBJ2-1
CDR3 protein: CATSRANEQFF
CDR3 DNA: TGTGCCACCAGCAGAGCGAATGAGCAGTTCTTC

D gene: NA
clone size: few
V gene: TRBV7-2
J gene: TRBJ1-1
CDR3 protein: CASIETGYTEAFF
CDR3 DNA: TGTGCCAGCATCGAAACAGGGTACACTGAAGCTTTCTTT

D gene: TRBD1
clone size: NA
V gene: TRBV7-9
J gene: TRBJ1-4
CDR3 protein: CASSLVTTGDNEKLFF
CDR3 DNA: TGTGCCAGCAGCTTAGTTACGACAGGGGACAATGAAAAACTGTTTTTT

D gene: TRBD1
clone size: NA
V gene: TRBV2
J gene: TRBJ1-4
CDR3 protein: CASKPGQGGATNEKLFF
CDR3 DNA: TGTGCCAGCAAGCCCGGACAGGGGGGCGCAACTAATGAAAAACTGTTTTTT

D gene: NA
clone size: NA
V gene: TRBV7-2
J gene: TRBJ2-7
CDR3 protein: CASSSRGYDYEQYF
CDR3 DNA: TGTGCCAGCAGCTCTAGGGGCTACGACTACGAGCAGTACTTC

D gene: TRBD2
clone size: NA
V gene: TRBV5-1
J gene: TRBJ2-7
CDR3 protein: CASSLGLAEFEQYF
CDR3 DNA: TGCGCCAGCAGCTTGGGGCTAGCGGAATTCGAGCAGTACTTC

D gene: NA
clone size: NA
V gene: TRBV9
J gene: TRBJ2-1
CDR3 protein: CASSVGQTRNNEQFF
CDR3 DNA: TGTGCCAGCAGCGTAGGACAGACTAGGAACAATGAGCAGTTCTTC

D gene: TRBD1
clone size: NA
V gene: TRBV2
J gene: TRBJ2-7
CDR3 protein: CASGPWTGDSYEQYF
CDR3 DNA: TGTGCCAGCGGCCCCTGGACAGGGGACTCCTACGAGCAGTACTTC

D gene: NA
clone size: NA
V gene: TRBV7-2
J gene: TRBJ2-7
CDR3 protein: CASSFWRGNEQYF
CDR3 DNA: TGTGCCAGCAGCTTCTGGAGAGGGAACGAGCAGTACTTC

D gene: TRBD1
clone size: few
V gene: TRBV5-4
J gene: TRBJ2-6
CDR3 protein: CASSSGTGVAGANVLTF
CDR3 DNA: TGTGCCAGCAGCTCTGGGACAGGAGTAGCTGGGGCCAACGTCCTGACTTTC